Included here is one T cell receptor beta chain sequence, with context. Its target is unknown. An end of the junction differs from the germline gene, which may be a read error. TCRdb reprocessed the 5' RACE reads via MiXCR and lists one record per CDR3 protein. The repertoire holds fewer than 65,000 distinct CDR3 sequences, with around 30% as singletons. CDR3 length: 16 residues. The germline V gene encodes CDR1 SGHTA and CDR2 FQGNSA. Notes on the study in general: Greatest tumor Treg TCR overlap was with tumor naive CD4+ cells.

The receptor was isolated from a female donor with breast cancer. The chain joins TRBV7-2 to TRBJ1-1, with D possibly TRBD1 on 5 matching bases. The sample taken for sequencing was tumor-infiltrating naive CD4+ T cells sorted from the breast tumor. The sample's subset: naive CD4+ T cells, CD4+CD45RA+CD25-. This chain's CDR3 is CASSPMASGTNTEAFF. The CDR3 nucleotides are TGTGCCAGCAGCCCAATGGCGTCGGGGACGAACACTGAAGCCTTCTTT.